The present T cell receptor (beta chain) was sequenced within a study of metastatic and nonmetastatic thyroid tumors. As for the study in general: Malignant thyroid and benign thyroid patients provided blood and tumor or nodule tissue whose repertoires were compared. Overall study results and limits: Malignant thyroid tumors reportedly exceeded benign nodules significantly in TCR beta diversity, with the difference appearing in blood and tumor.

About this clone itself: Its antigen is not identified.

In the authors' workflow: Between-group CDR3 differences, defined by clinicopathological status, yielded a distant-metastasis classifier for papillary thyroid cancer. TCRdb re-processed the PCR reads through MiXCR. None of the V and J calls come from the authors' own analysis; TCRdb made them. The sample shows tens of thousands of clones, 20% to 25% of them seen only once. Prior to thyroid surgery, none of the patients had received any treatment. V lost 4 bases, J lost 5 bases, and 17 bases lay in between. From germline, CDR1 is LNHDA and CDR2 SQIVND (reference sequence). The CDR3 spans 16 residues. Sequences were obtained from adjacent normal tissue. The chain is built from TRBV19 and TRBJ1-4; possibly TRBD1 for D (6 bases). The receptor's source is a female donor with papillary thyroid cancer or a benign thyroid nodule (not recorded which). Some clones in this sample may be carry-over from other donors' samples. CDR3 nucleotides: TGTGCCAGTAGTAGCCGAACAGGGACCAGGAATGAAAAACTGTTTTTT. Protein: CASSSRTGTRNEKLFF.